One and the same sample provided the 25 T cell receptor beta chains below, sequenced in a study of blood T cell repertoires in COVID-19. Here immunoSEQ multiplex PCR was the method, and the copy in TCRdb shows in-frame clones only, minus some. The sample lists 350,000 to 450,000 clones, 86% seen once, with roughly 7.2% in the top ten. Sequencing was carried out using peripheral blood. Receptors were obtained from a woman aged 55-75 years with COVID-19, enrolled during active disease.

The chain uses TRBV19 and TRBJ1-4; D is possibly TRBD1 (5 bases). The V end was cut by 7 bases, the J end by 3 bases, with 15 bases between. The germline CDR1 and CDR2 sequences are LNHDA and SQIVND (reference sequence). The CDR3 totals 15 residues. The CDR3 DNA reads TGTGCCAGTACTAAAAGCCAGGGCTCTAATGAAAAACTGTTTTTT. It is translated as CASTKSQGSNEKLFF.

The genes are TRBV6-6 and TRBJ1-2; D is unresolved. CDR3 length: 15 residues. Germline V gene lookup returns CDR1 MNHNY and CDR2 SVGAGI (reference sequence). V was pared by 4 bases and J by 4 bases, with 16 bases between. The CDR3 sequence is CASSSKPAIIYGYTF. As DNA, the CDR3 is TGTGCCAGCAGTTCAAAGCCCGCCATAATCTATGGCTACACCTTC.

V is TRBV19 and J is TRBJ2-1; D not resolved. The CDR3 runs to 14 residues. V shed 3 bases and J shed 3 bases, with 9 bases lying between them. Germline-derived CDR1 and CDR2 are LNHDA and SQIVND (reference sequence). CDR3 residues: CASSIKSVYNEQFF. The CDR3 coding sequence is TGTGCCAGTAGTATCAAAAGCGTCTACAATGAGCAGTTCTTC. Filled out from reference TRBV19 and TRBJ2-1, the complete variable domain reads DGGITQSPKYLFRKEGQNVTLSCEQNLNHDAMYWYRQDPGQGLRLIYYSQIVNDFQKGDIAEGYSVSREKKESFPLTVTSAQKNPTAFYLCASSIKSVYNEQFFGPGTRLTVL.

DNA for the CDR3: TGTGCCAGCAGCTTAGGGGTGGCAGGCCAGTATGGCTACACCTTC. Its translation is CASSLGVAGQYGYTF. This chain uses TRBV7-9 with TRBJ1-2; D is unresolved. Trimming cost V 1 base and J 5 bases, with 14 bases left between them. The CDR3 contains 15 residues. Germline V gene data show CDR1 as SEHNR and CDR2 as FQNEAQ (reference sequence).

The chain carries TRBV19 and TRBJ2-1, with TRBD2 matching 9 bases. CDR3 length: 15 amino acids. Germline values: CDR1 LNHDA, CDR2 SQIVND (reference sequence). V trimming: 6 bases; J trimming: 4 bases; junction bases outside the gene matches: 7. This chain's CDR3 is CASRPSSGVYNEQFF. In DNA, the CDR3 is TGTGCCAGTAGACCCTCTAGCGGGGTGTACAATGAGCAGTTCTTC. Based on the CDR3 plus reference TRBV19 and TRBJ2-1, the full variable domain is DGGITQSPKYLFRKEGQNVTLSCEQNLNHDAMYWYRQDPGQGLRLIYYSQIVNDFQKGDIAEGYSVSREKKESFPLTVTSAQKNPTAFYLCASRPSSGVYNEQFFGPGTRLTVL.

The sample holds one count of this clone. V usage is TRBV18 and J usage is TRBJ2-2; weak D call: TRBD1 (5 bases). The V gene lost 3 bases and the J gene lost 1 base, with 21 bases spanning the gap. CDR1 is KGHSH, CDR2 LQKENI, per germline. The CDR3 runs 19 residues. The CDR3 protein is CASSPRTHGSQGNTGELFF. As DNA, the CDR3 is TGTGCCAGCTCACCGCGCACCCATGGAAGTCAGGGGAACACCGGGGAGCTGTTTTTT.

This clone was picked up many times. The same CDR3 arises from other DNA sequences in this sample as well. The rearrangement joins TRBV6-5 to TRBJ1-1; D is perhaps TRBD1 (6 bases). V lost 6 bases, J lost 5 bases, and 13 bases lay in between. Germline lookup yields CDR1 MNHEY and CDR2 SVGAGI. The CDR3 covers 13 residues. The CDR3 region is CASSLQGGTEAFF. For the CDR3, the DNA is TGTGCCAGCAGCTTACAGGGAGGGACTGAAGCTTTCTTT.

V usage is TRBV3-1 (or the pseudogene TRBV3-2) and J usage is TRBJ2-1; the match to TRBD2 covers 9 bases. The germline CDR1 and CDR2 sequences are LGHDT and YNNKEL (reference sequence). The CDR3 is made up of 16 amino acids. J gave up 6 bases and V 2 bases, and 8 bases lay outside the gene matches. This chain's CDR3 is CASSQWLAGVTNEQFF. CDR3 DNA sequence: TGTGCCAGCAGCCAATGGTTAGCGGGGGTTACCAATGAGCAGTTCTTC.

The V and J genes are TRBV6-5 and TRBJ1-2; 8 nucleotides match TRBD1. The germline V gene encodes CDR1 MNHEY and CDR2 SVGAGI. The J segment lost 4 bases and the V segment lost 4 bases, leaving 2 bases of the junction unmatched. The CDR3 runs 13 residues. Here the CDR3 reads CASSSGGTYGYTF. The CDR3 DNA follows: TGTGCCAGCAGTTCAGGGGGCACCTATGGCTACACCTTC.

The rearrangement uses TRBV18 and TRBJ2-1; 11 bases are shared with TRBD2. From germline, CDR1 is KGHSH and CDR2 LQKENI. V dropped 0 bases and J dropped 9; count of bases not matched to a gene: 10. The CDR3 contains 17 residues. CDR3 loop: CASSPPQLAGGGGEQFF. In DNA form, the CDR3 reads TGTGCCAGCTCACCACCCCAGCTAGCGGGGGGAGGGGGTGAGCAGTTCTTC. The full variable domain, with the rest looked up from reference TRBV18 and TRBJ2-1, is NAGVMQNPRHLVRRRGQEARLRCSPMKGHSHVYWYRQLPEEGLKFMVYLQKENIIDESGMPKERFSAEFPKEGPSILRIQQVVRGDSAAYFCASSPPQLAGGGGEQFFGPGTRLTVL.

V and J are TRBV27 and TRBJ1-2, with 9 positions matching TRBD1. Looked up from germline, CDR1 is MNHEY and CDR2 is SMNVEV (reference sequence). J was trimmed by 7 bases and V by 8 bases; bases with no gene match: 11. The CDR3 is made up of 14 amino acids. The CDR3 here is CASASQGARGGYTF. The DNA for the CDR3 is TGTGCCAGCGCCTCACAGGGGGCGCGCGGTGGCTACACCTTC.

This clone has just one count. Within the sample, other DNA sequences also encode this same CDR3. The V and J genes are TRBV30 and TRBJ1-1; no definite D call. Deletions cut 0 bases from V and 2 bases from J, with 7 bases between. The germline CDR1 and CDR2 sequences are GTSNPN and SVGIG (reference sequence). The CDR3 contains 13 residues. The CDR3 region has the DNA TGTGCCTGGAGTGTACAGCCCAACACTGAAGCTTTCTTT. Amino acid sequence: CAWSVQPNTEAFF.

This clone was counted at least ten times. The gene calls are TRBV7-2 and TRBJ1-4; D is uncertain. Germline CDR1 and CDR2: SGHTA and FQGNSA. This CDR3 has 15 amino acids. Trimming shortened V by 0 bases and J by 7 bases, and 12 bases separated the two germline ends. The DNA of the CDR3 is TGTGCCAGCAGCTTAGCCCCCGGGATACGTGAAAAACTGTTTTTT. Translated, it gives CASSLAPGIREKLFF.

The rearrangement joins TRBV7-3 to TRBJ2-7, with D perhaps matching TRBD2 (5 bases). Trimming pared 5 bases from V and 0 bases from J, leaving 11 bases between. CDR1 SGHTA and CDR2 FQGTGA come from the germline V gene. The CDR3 has 14 amino acids. The CDR3 loop reads CASSPRRDSYEQYF. CDR3 sequence (DNA): TGTGCCAGCAGCCCCCGTCGGGACTCCTACGAGCAGTACTTC.

The J gene is TRBJ2-2, the V gene TRBV7-3, with D perhaps matching TRBD1 (6 bases). The CDR3 spans 14 residues. Trimming left V 2 bases short and J 4 bases short, with 8 bases between. CDR1 is SGHTA, CDR2 FQGTGA, per germline. The CDR3 spells CASSLQGSTGELFF. CDR3 nucleotides: TGTGCCAGCAGCTTACAGGGGAGCACCGGGGAGCTGTTTTTT.

For the CDR3, the DNA is TGTGCCAGCAGCTTAGATCCCTCCGTCGCTTTCTTT. This codes for CASSLDPSVAFF. The J gene is TRBJ1-1, the V gene TRBV7-9; D not resolved. The CDR3 is 12 amino acids. Germline CDR1 reads SEHNR; CDR2 reads FQNEAQ (reference sequence). V shed 1 base and J shed 11 bases, with 11 bases lying between them.

The chain has TRBV27 and TRBJ2-5, with D possibly TRBD1 on 5 matching bases. The germline CDR1 and CDR2 sequences are MNHEY and SMNVEV (reference sequence). Trimming took off 6 bases at V and 1 base at J, with 15 bases between the two ends. The CDR3 covers 15 residues. Here the CDR3 DNA reads TGTGCCAGCAGCCACGTTGGACATCCCCAAGAGACCCAGTACTTC. Translated, it gives CASSHVGHPQETQYF.

This clone was detected once. The chain employs TRBV5-1 and TRBJ2-3, with 9 bases that match TRBD1. The length of the CDR3 is 15 residues. CDR1 is SGHRS and CDR2 is YFSETQ in the germline V gene. J lost 6 bases, V lost 4 bases, and 9 bases had no gene match. CDR3 DNA: TGCGCCAGCAGCAGGGGACAGGGCGGAGATGATACGCAGTATTTT. It specifies CASSRGQGGDDTQYF.

The chain is built from TRBV9 and TRBJ1-1, with D uncertain. This CDR3 comprises 15 residues. Per the germline V gene, CDR1 is SGDLS and CDR2 is YYNGEE. V was clipped by 3 bases and J by 3 bases, with 15 bases between them. CDR3 in amino acids: CASSGPRGRDTEAFF. In nucleotides, the CDR3 is TGTGCCAGCAGCGGCCCTCGTGGGAGGGACACTGAAGCTTTCTTT. Full variable domain (rest looked up from reference TRBV9 and TRBJ1-1): DSGVTQTPKHLITATGQRVTLRCSPRSGDLSVYWYQQSLDQGLQFLIQYYNGEERAKGNILERFSAQQFPDLHSELNLSSLELGDSALYFCASSGPRGRDTEAFFGQGTRLTVV.

The chain couples TRBV10-3 to TRBJ1-5, with a tentative D call TRBD1 (5 bases). Germline V gene lookup returns CDR1 ENHRY and CDR2 SYGVKD. V was shortened by 6 bases and J by 1 base, with 7 bases between the two germline ends. This CDR3 contains 13 residues. The CDR3 sequence: CAIRRDSNQPQHF. CDR3 coding DNA: TGTGCCATCAGGCGGGACAGCAATCAGCCCCAGCATTTT.

The chain uses TRBV6-2 or TRBV6-3 and TRBJ2-7; D might be TRBD1 (6 bases). Per the germline V gene, CDR1 is MNHEY and CDR2 is SVGEGT. This CDR3 spans 14 amino acids. V shed 5 bases and J shed 0 bases, with 11 bases lying between them. The CDR3 reads CASSLRDNSYEQYF. The CDR3, as DNA: TGTGCCAGCAGTCTCCGGGACAACTCCTACGAGCAGTACTTC.

The rearrangement links TRBV12-3 or TRBV12-4 to TRBJ2-7, with D perhaps TRBD1 (5 bases). This CDR3 is built from 13 residues. V lost 2 bases and J lost 6, with 11 bases in between. This chain's CDR3 is CASSLQGRGEQYF. The CDR3 region has the DNA TGTGCCAGCAGTTTACAGGGAAGAGGCGAGCAGTACTTC.

This clone has a handful of counts. The chain joins TRBV10-1 to TRBJ1-5; 7 nucleotides align to TRBD1. In germline, CDR1 is WNHNN, CDR2 SYGVQD (reference sequence). The junction had 6 bases not matched to a gene; V was cut back by 3 bases and J by 4 bases. The CDR3 has 15 residues. The CDR3 region is CASSDGSGGNQPQHF. The CDR3 nucleotides are TGCGCCAGCAGTGACGGTTCAGGGGGGAATCAGCCCCAGCATTTT.

The V gene is TRBV10-3, the J gene TRBJ1-2, with 7 bases lining up with TRBD1. The V gene end was trimmed by 0 bases and the J gene end by 3 bases; junction bases not matched to a gene: 7. The germline V gene encodes CDR1 ENHRY and CDR2 SYGVKD. This CDR3 is 16 amino acids long. DNA for the CDR3: TGTGCCATCAGTGAGTCGAAATCCGGGACAGACTATGGCTACACCTTC. This gives the protein CAISESKSGTDYGYTF.

The V and J genes are TRBV20-1 and TRBJ2-7, with 12 bases lining up with TRBD2. This CDR3 has 19 residues. The V segment lost 3 bases and the J segment 0 bases; nucleotides outside the gene matches: 15. Germline V gene sequence: CDR1 DFQATT, CDR2 SNEGSKA (reference sequence). CDR3 loop: CSASPTELAGGRGSYEQYF. The CDR3 DNA reads TGCAGTGCTAGTCCTACGGAACTAGCGGGGGGCCGGGGCTCCTACGAGCAGTACTTC.